The TCR beta chain described here comes from a study of OX40 agonist ivuxolimab in advanced cancers. For the study at large: The patients' treatment was ivuxolimab, an agonistic anti-OX40 (CD134) antibody.

The CDR3 consists of 14 residues. Deletions cut 4 bases from V and 1 base from J, with 11 bases between. CDR1 and CDR2 (germline): SGDLS, YYNGEE. The protocol was immunoSEQ multiplex PCR, while the TCRdb copy is restricted to in-frame clones and leaves out a portion. Of tens of thousands of clones in the sample, 90% to 95% are singletons; the top ten hold about 19%. This clone was counted only a few times. Its target is unknown. Study-wide findings and caveats: Expanded clones were, on average, more numerous among CD8+ T cells than CD4+.

The clonotype comes from an adult with an advanced solid tumor such as melanoma, head and neck, liver or kidney cancer. The sample was CD4+ or CD8+ T cells sorted from blood, taken in a trial of the OX40 agonist ivuxolimab. The rearrangement uses TRBV9 and TRBJ1-1; weak D call: TRBD1 (5 bases). CDR3 protein: CASSPAGENTEAFF. In DNA form, the CDR3 reads TGTGCCAGCAGCCCCGCGGGGGAGAACACTGAAGCTTTCTTT.